The clone carrying this T cell receptor beta chain was seen many times. The data were obtained in a study of T cells in Graves' hyperthyroidism and ophthalmopathy. Patients with uncontrolled infections, other autoimmune diseases, pregnancy or lactation were excluded. The diagnostic basis comprised clinical symptoms, serum thyroxine and TRAb, thyroid ultrasound and orbital computed tomography. PBMCs were sourced from around 10 ml fresh peripheral blood. The CDR3 runs 14 residues. V dropped 5 bases and J dropped 4; count of bases not matched to a gene: 3. Germline CDR1 reads SGHVS; CDR2 reads FNYEAQ. Regions amplified from RNA transcripts were the TCR beta CDR3 regions. Initially, a first-round RT-PCR of the TCR CDR3 employed the HTBI primer set. TCRdb itself ran the multiplex PCR reads through MiXCR, one entry per CDR3 protein. The sample has around 690,000 distinct CDR3 sequences, roughly 17% seen once; the top ten hold roughly a sixth.

The rearrangement joins TRBV7-6 to TRBJ2-7; 12 bases agree with TRBD2. The sequence was obtained from a man aged 45-60 years with Graves' hyperthyroidism. The sequencing input was blood. The CDR3 DNA sequence: TGTGCCAGCAGCACCGGGACTAGCGGGTACGAGCAGTACTTC. Amino acid sequence: CASSTGTSGYEQYF.